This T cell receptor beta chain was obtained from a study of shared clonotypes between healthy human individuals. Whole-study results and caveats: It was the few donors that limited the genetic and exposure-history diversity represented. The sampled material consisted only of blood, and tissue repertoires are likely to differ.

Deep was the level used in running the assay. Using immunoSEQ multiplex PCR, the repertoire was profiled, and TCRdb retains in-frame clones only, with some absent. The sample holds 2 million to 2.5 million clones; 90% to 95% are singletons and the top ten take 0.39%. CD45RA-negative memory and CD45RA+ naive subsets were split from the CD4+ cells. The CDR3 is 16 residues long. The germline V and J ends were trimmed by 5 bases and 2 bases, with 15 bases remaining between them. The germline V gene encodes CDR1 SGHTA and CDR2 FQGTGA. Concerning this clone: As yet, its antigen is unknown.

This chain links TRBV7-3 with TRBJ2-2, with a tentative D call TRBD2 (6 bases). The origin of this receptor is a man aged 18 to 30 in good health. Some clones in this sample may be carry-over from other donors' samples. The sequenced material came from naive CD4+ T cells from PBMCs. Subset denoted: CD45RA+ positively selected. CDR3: CASSTQGGDNTGELFF. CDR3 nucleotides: TGTGCCAGCAGCACGCAAGGCGGGGACAACACCGGGGAGCTGTTTTTT. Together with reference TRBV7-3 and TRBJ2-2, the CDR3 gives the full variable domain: GAGVSQTPSNKVTEKGKYVELRCDPISGHTALYWYRQSLGQGPEFLIYFQGTGAADDSGLPNDRFFAVRPEGSVSTLKIQRTERGDSAVYLCASSTQGGDNTGELFFGEGSRLTVL.